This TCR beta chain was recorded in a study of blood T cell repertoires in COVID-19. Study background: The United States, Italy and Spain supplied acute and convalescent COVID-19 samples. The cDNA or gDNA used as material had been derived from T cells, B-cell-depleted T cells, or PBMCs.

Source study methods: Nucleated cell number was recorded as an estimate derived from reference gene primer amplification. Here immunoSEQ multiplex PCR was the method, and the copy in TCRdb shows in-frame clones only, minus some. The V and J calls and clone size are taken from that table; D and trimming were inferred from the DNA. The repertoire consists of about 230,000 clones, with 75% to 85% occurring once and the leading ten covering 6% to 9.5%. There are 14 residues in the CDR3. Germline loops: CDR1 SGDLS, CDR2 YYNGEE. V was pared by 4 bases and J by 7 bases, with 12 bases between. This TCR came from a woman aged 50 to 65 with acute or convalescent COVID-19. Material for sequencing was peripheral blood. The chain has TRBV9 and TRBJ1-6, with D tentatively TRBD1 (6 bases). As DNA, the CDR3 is TGTGCCAGCAGCTCCAGGGGCGAAAATTCACCCCTCCACTTT. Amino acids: CASSSRGENSPLHF. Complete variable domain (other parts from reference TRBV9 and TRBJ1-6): DSGVTQTPKHLITATGQRVTLRCSPRSGDLSVYWYQQSLDQGLQFLIQYYNGEERAKGNILERFSAQQFPDLHSELNLSSLELGDSALYFCASSSRGENSPLHFGNGTRLTVT.